These 19 T cell receptor beta chains came from one sample sequenced in a study of T cell repertoires in cytomegalovirus infection. TCRdb used MiXCR to reprocess the reads, holding one entry per CDR3 protein. This repertoire shows about 150,000 distinct CDR3 sequences, 23% found once; its top ten account for over 9.5%. Material for sequencing was PBMCs. The origin of the receptors is a human donor in good health (CMV status not recorded). Some clones in this sample may be carry-over from other donors' samples.

This clonotype was seen a few times. The chain employs TRBV2 and TRBJ2-3; TRBD2 agrees at 12 bases. This CDR3 comprises 16 residues. From germline, CDR1 is SNHLY and CDR2 FYNNEI. Germline trimming cut 5 bases from V and 1 base from J; bases unmatched to any gene: 4. The CDR3 here is CASSPRTSGGTDTQYF. The CDR3 bases are TGTGCCAGCAGTCCCAGGACTAGCGGGGGCACAGATACGCAGTATTTT. Supplemented by reference TRBV2 and TRBJ2-3, the full variable domain reads EPEVTQTPSHQVTQMGQEVILRCVPISNHLYFYWYRQILGQKVEFLVSFYNNEISEKSEIFDDQFSVERPDGSNFTLKIRSTKLEDSAMYFCASSPRTSGGTDTQYFGPGTRLTVL.

The V call is TRBV10-3, the J call TRBJ1-1; D call uncertain. Germline values: CDR1 ENHRY, CDR2 SYGVKD. The CDR3 totals 15 residues. The ends were cut back, 0 bases at V and 6 bases at J, with 14 bases in the middle. CDR3 sequence (DNA): TGTGCCATCAGTGAGTCTGGTAGTCACAGCCCTGAAGCTTTCTTT. Translation: CAISESGSHSPEAFF.

The chain uses TRBV29-1 and TRBJ2-3; the D gene could be TRBD1 or TRBD2 (5 bases each). Germline V lookup: CDR1 SQVTM, CDR2 ANQGSEA. V was pared by 6 bases and J by 3 bases, with 7 bases between. CDR3 length equals 11 residues. CDR3 DNA: TGCAGCGTCGGGACGACAGATACGCAGTATTTT. It specifies CSVGTTDTQYF.

The chain employs TRBV4-3 and TRBJ2-2, with TRBD2 matching 12 bases. This CDR3 has 19 amino acids. CDR1 and CDR2 (germline): LGHNA, YSLEER. V shed 1 base and J 4 bases; nucleotides not matched to a gene: 10. The CDR3 reads CASSQASGLAGVSTGELFF. The CDR3 DNA is TGCGCCAGCAGCCAAGCCTCGGGACTAGCGGGCGTGAGCACCGGGGAGCTGTTTTTT.

This clonotype was picked up many times. DNA for the CDR3: TGTGCCAGCAGCCCCACGGAAAACACTGAAGCTTTCTTT. Its translation: CASSPTENTEAFF. V and J are TRBV7-2 and TRBJ1-1; D remains ambiguous. The CDR3 is made up of 13 amino acids. Germline CDR1 and CDR2: SGHTA and FQGNSA. Trimming removed 5 bases from V and 2 bases from J, with 9 bases in between.

V and J are TRBV12-5 and TRBJ2-3; D is undetermined. The CDR3 covers 13 residues. Germline CDR1 and CDR2: LGHNT and FRNRAP. The V and J ends lost 5 bases and 9 bases respectively, with 15 bases between them. In nucleotides, the CDR3 is TGTGCTAGTGGTGGTTTATCGCGGAACACGCAGTATTTT. Translated, it gives CASGGLSRNTQYF.

This chain joins TRBV6-1 and TRBJ2-2; no reliable D call. The CDR3 totals 15 residues. Germline assignment: CDR1 MNHNS and CDR2 SASEGT. Trimming removed 5 bases at V and 4 bases at J, with 14 bases between. Here the CDR3 reads CASSYVVPSTGELFF. DNA for the CDR3: TGTGCCAGCAGTTACGTTGTGCCTAGCACCGGGGAGCTGTTTTTT.

This clonotype turned up a few times. The chain employs TRBV4-3 and TRBJ2-5, with 7 bases fitting TRBD2. V shed 1 base, J shed 0 bases, and the junction held 5 bases outside the gene matches. Looked up from germline, CDR1 is LGHNA and CDR2 is YSLEER. The CDR3 covers 16 residues. CDR3 coding DNA: TGCGCCAGCAGCCAAGGCGGGCGGGAGTACCAAGAGACCCAGTACTTC. Translation: CASSQGGREYQETQYF.

This clonotype has at least ten counts. The chain links TRBV6-2 or TRBV6-3 to TRBJ2-1, with unresolved D. V lost 0 bases and J lost 3, with 3 bases in between. Per the germline V gene, CDR1 is MNHEY and CDR2 is SVGEGT. The CDR3 loop spans 13 amino acids. The CDR3 DNA reads TGTGCCAGCAGTTACTCGAGCTACAATGAGCAGTTCTTC. It codes for CASSYSSYNEQFF.

This clonotype came up a few times. The chain links TRBV12-5 to TRBJ1-1; no clear D. CDR3 length equals 11 residues. Germline CDR1 is LGHNT and CDR2 is FRNRAP. Trimming removed 5 bases at V and 0 bases at J, with 1 base between. This CDR3 is CASGMNTEAFF. DNA of the CDR3: TGTGCTAGTGGTATGAACACTGAAGCTTTCTTT.

This clonotype occurred a few times. The V gene is TRBV28, the J gene TRBJ1-6; TRBD1 aligns across 8 bases. There are 15 residues in the CDR3. V lost 5 bases, J lost 7 bases, and 7 bases stayed unmatched. In germline, CDR1 is MDHEN, CDR2 SYDVKM. The CDR3 loop is CASSPLDRANSPLHF. The DNA of the CDR3 is TGTGCCAGCAGTCCCCTGGACAGGGCAAATTCACCCCTCCACTTT.

This clonotype has only a few counts. This chain connects TRBV20-1 to TRBJ2-7, with 13 bases lining up with TRBD2. CDR3 length equals 15 residues. Germline V gene lookup returns CDR1 DFQATT and CDR2 SNEGSKA (reference sequence). Trimming at V came to 3 bases and at J to 2 bases, leaving 4 bases not matched to a gene. CDR3 residues: CSARSGLAGAYEQYF. CDR3 nucleotides: TGCAGTGCTAGGTCCGGACTAGCGGGAGCCTACGAGCAGTACTTC.

This clonotype is a singleton in its sample. The gene calls are TRBV19 and TRBJ2-7, with D uncertain. The CDR3 has 13 amino acids. V was pared by 3 bases and J by 4 bases, with 10 bases between. In germline, CDR1 is LNHDA, CDR2 SQIVND (reference sequence). CDR3 sequence (DNA): TGTGCCAGTAGTATTGACGGACCTTACGAGCAGTACTTC. Translation gives CASSIDGPYEQYF.

The chain links TRBV19 to TRBJ1-2, with no clear D. Germline lookup yields CDR1 LNHDA and CDR2 SQIVND (reference sequence). This CDR3 has 13 amino acids. V dropped 5 bases and J dropped 8 bases, with 15 bases sitting between them. CDR3 amino acids: CASSFTPPRGYTF. The CDR3 nucleotides are TGTGCCAGTAGTTTTACTCCACCGAGGGGCTACACCTTC.

The table lists this clonotype with many counts. The chain has TRBV7-8 and TRBJ2-3; D gene ambiguous. The CDR3 extends over 14 amino acids. Trimming took 4 bases from V and 3 from J, leaving 11 bases between them. Per germline, CDR1 SGHVS and CDR2 FQNEAQ. CDR3 region: CASSSSVVTDTQYF. The CDR3 DNA is TGTGCCAGCAGCTCGTCGGTTGTTACAGATACGCAGTATTTT. Using reference TRBV7-8 and TRBJ2-3 for the parts outside the CDR3, the full variable domain is GAGVSQSPRYKVAKRGQDVALRCDPISGHVSLFWYQQALGQGPEFLTYFQNEAQLDKSGLPSDRFFAERPEGSVSTLKIQRTQQEDSAVYLCASSSSVVTDTQYFGPGTRLTVL.

This clonotype was recorded many times. V usage is TRBV7-9 and J usage is TRBJ2-1, with a tentative D call TRBD1 (6 bases). The CDR3 consists of 20 residues. The germline V and J ends were trimmed by 3 bases and 0 bases, with 24 bases remaining between them. Germline V gene data show CDR1 as SEHNR and CDR2 as FQNEAQ (reference sequence). The CDR3: CASSFRGGGVVPSSYNEQFF. Here the CDR3 DNA reads TGTGCCAGCAGCTTCCGAGGGGGTGGGGTTGTTCCTAGCTCCTACAATGAGCAGTTCTTC.

This clonotype has ten or more counts. This chain links TRBV2 with TRBJ1-1; tentatively, D is TRBD1 (6 bases). V dropped 6 bases and J dropped 7 bases, with 15 bases sitting between them. The CDR3 runs to 13 residues. Germline V lookup: CDR1 SNHLY, CDR2 FYNNEI. The CDR3 here is CASSDQGTIEAFF. Written as DNA, the CDR3 is TGTGCCAGCAGCGACCAAGGGACAATTGAAGCTTTCTTT.

This sequence joins TRBV9 and TRBJ1-5; D unresolved. Germline V gene sequence: CDR1 SGDLS, CDR2 YYNGEE. The CDR3 covers 13 residues. Trimming stripped 0 bases from V and 4 bases from J, with 5 bases between. The CDR3 DNA reads as TGTGCCAGCAGCGTAGAAGAGAATCAGCCCCAGCATTTT. This encodes CASSVEENQPQHF.

The V and J genes are TRBV6-6 and TRBJ2-2; 8 bases fit TRBD2. The CDR3 spans 16 residues. Germline trimming cut 5 bases from V and 0 bases from J; bases unmatched to any gene: 5. Germline V gene data show CDR1 as MNHNY and CDR2 as SVGAGI (reference sequence). The CDR3 region is CASSRGSGTNTGELFF. As DNA, the CDR3 is TGTGCCAGCAGTCGGGGTAGCGGGACGAACACCGGGGAGCTGTTTTTT.